Detailed here is one T cell receptor (beta chain). Its antigen is unidentified. The data stem from a study of regulatory T cells in long-lasting Graves disease. Study-level information: Over-5-year antithyroid drug use with positive TSH receptor antibodies defined persistent Graves' disease in the study.

Time point defined: persistent/refractory GD, antithyroid drugs over 5 years with positive TRAb. The TCR library was prepared using RNA isolated from PBMCs. Per American Thyroid Association guidelines, Graves' disease was diagnosed. It was an endocrinology department in Xi'an, China, that provided the patients. Whole-study results and caveats: Examination was confined to peripheral blood, excluding thyroid tissue.

TCR beta libraries were built with iRepertoire HTBI primers and Arm-PCR of CDR3 regions. TCRdb recomputed calls from the multiplex PCR reads with MiXCR, one row per CDR3 protein. The sample gives about 430,000 distinct CDR3 sequences, approximately 22% of which show up once; roughly an eighth is in the top ten. The CDR3 spans 14 residues. Germline CDR1 is KGHSH and CDR2 is LQKENI. V was trimmed by 2 bases and J by 2 bases, leaving 7 bases between them. The TCR sequence derives from a female donor with Graves disease. The J gene is TRBJ1-5, the V gene TRBV18; no clear D. The input for sequencing was peripheral blood mononuclear cells (PBMCs), taken when the disease was refractory, from a patient treated with antithyroid drugs. The CDR3 DNA reads as TGTGCCAGCTCACCAGAAGGTGGCAATCAGCCCCAGCATTTT. Translated: CASSPEGGNQPQHF.